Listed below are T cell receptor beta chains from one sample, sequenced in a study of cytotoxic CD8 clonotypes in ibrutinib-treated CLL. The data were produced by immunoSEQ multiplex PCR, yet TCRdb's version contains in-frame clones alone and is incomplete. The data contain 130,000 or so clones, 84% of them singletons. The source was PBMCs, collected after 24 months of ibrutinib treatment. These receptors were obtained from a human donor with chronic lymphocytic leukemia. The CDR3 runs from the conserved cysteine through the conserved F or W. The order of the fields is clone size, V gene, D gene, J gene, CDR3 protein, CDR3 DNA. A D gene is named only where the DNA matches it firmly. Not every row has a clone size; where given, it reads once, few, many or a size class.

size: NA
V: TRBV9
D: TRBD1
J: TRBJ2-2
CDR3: CASSARTGGSGELFF
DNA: TGTGCCAGCAGCGCGAGGACAGGGGGCTCCGGGGAGCTGTTTTTT

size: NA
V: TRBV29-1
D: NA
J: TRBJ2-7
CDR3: CSVERGSDEQYF
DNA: TGCAGCGTTGAAAGAGGGAGCGACGAGCAGTACTTC

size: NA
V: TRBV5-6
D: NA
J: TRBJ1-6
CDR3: CASSLFENSPLHF
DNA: TGTGCCAGCAGCTTATTTGAAAATTCACCCCTCCACTTT

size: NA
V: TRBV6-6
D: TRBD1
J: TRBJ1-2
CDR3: CASSTQGARGGYTF
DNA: TGTGCCAGCAGTACCCAGGGGGCGAGGGGTGGCTACACCTTC

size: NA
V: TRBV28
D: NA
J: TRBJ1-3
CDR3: CASSPSRVLYF
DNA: TGTGCCAGCAGCCCCTCCCGGGTCCTATATTTT

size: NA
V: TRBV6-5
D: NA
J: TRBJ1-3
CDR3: CASSYLQGSSGNTIYF
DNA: TGTGCCAGCAGTTACCTTCAGGGCAGCTCTGGAAACACCATATATTTT

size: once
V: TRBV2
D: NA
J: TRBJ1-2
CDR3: CASRTGPVSNYGYTF
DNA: TGTGCCAGCAGAACAGGCCCTGTTTCTAACTATGGCTACACCTTC

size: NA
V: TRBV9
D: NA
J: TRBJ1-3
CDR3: CASSPKSTTGNTIYF
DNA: TGTGCCAGCAGCCCCAAGTCTACTACTGGAAACACCATATATTTT

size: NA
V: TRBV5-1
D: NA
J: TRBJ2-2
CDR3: CASSLALGSTGELFF
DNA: TGCGCCAGCAGCTTGGCCTTGGGCAGCACCGGGGAGCTGTTTTTT

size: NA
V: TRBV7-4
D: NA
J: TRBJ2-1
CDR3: CASWLRSYNEQFF
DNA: TGTGCCAGTTGGCTTCGTTCCTACAATGAGCAGTTCTTC

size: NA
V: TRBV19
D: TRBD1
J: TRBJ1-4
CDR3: CASTGTGLGKLFF
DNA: TGTGCCAGTACCGGGACAGGGTTGGGAAAACTGTTTTTT

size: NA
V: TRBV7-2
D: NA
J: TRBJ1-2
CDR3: CASSPGTDPSGYTF
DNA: TGTGCCAGCAGCCCTGGGACGGACCCTAGTGGCTACACCTTC

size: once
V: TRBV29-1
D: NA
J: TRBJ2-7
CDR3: CSVRRTPGGEQYF
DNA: TGCAGCGTCCGGCGGACGCCTGGAGGGGAGCAGTACTTC

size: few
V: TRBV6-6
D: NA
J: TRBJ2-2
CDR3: CASSWSANTGELFF
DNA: TGTGCCAGCAGCTGGTCGGCGAACACCGGGGAGCTGTTTTTT

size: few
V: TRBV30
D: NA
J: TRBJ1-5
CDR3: CAYAGHLGEPQHF
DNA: TGTGCCTACGCGGGACACCTCGGGGAGCCCCAGCATTTT

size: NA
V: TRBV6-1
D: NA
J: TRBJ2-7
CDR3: CASSESTAPEQYF
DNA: TGTGCCAGCAGTGAATCGACGGCCCCCGAGCAGTACTTC

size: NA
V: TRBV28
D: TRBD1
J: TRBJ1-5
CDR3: CASSGGTGAFNQPQHF
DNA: TGTGCCAGCAGTGGAGGGACAGGGGCTTTCAATCAGCCCCAGCATTTT

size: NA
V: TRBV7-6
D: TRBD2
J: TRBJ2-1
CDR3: CASSLQRGLSYNEQFF
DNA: TGTGCCAGCAGCCTCCAGCGGGGGCTCTCCTACAATGAGCAGTTCTTC

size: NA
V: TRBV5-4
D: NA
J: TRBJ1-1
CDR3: CASSYGVRMGTEAFF
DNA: TGTGCCAGCAGCTACGGAGTCCGGATGGGGACTGAAGCTTTCTTT

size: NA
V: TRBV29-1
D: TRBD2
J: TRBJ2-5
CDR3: CSAALAGGPKETQYF
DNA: TGCAGCGCTGCACTAGCGGGGGGGCCGAAAGAGACCCAGTACTTC

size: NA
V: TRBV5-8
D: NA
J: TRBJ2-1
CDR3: CASPLSPYEQFF
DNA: TGTGCCAGCCCTCTGAGTCCGTATGAGCAGTTCTTC

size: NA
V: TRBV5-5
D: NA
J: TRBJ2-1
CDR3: CASITGFYNEQFF
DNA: TGTGCCAGCATCACAGGGTTCTACAATGAGCAGTTCTTC

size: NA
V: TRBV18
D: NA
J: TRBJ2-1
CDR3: CASSPDRNNEQFF
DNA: TGTGCCAGCTCACCGGATCGTAACAATGAGCAGTTCTTC

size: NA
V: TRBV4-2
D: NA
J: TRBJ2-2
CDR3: CASSVTEKAGELFF
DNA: TGTGCCAGCAGCGTGACAGAGAAAGCCGGGGAGCTGTTTTTT

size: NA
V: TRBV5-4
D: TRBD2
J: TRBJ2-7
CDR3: CASSGGLPDYEQYF
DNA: TGTGCCAGCAGCGGGGGACTACCAGACTACGAGCAGTACTTC

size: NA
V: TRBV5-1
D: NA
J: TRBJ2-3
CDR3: CASTNPGTDTQYF
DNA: TGCGCCAGCACCAACCCCGGCACAGATACGCAGTATTTT

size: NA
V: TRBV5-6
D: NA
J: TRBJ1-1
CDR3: CASSLGRITAIIREAFF
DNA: TGTGCCAGCAGCTTGGGCAGGATTACCGCTATTATCCGTGAAGCTTTCTTT

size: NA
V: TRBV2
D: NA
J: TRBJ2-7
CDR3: CASRNLPSYEQYF
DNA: TGTGCCAGCAGGAATCTTCCTTCCTACGAGCAGTACTTC

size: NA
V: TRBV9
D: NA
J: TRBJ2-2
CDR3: CASSVISGELFF
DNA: TGTGCCAGCAGCGTCATATCCGGGGAGCTGTTTTTT